This T cell receptor beta chain was retrieved from a study of PD-L1 blockade in urothelial cancer. Whole-study context: Male patients with bladder-origin urothelial cancer numbered most of the 29. Blood was tested 3 weeks (second dose) and 6 weeks into treatment.

Regarding the study as a whole: Improved survival was predicted by pretreatment blood TCR clonality below the median.

Libraries were prepared by immunoSEQ multiplex PCR; TCRdb keeps only in-frame clonotypes and omits some of them. The repertoire includes 38,000 or so clones, around 88% of them detected once, and roughly 16% sits in the top ten. This clone was detected once. Its antigen remains unknown. This CDR3 comprises 15 residues. Germline V gives CDR1 SGHRS, CDR2 YFSETQ. Deletions cut 0 bases from V and 3 bases from J, with 13 bases between. Each patient gave between 1 and 8 samples, pretreatment and on-treatment. This TCR was sampled from a man in his sixties with urothelial cancer. The specimen comprised PBMCs, sampled around atezolizumab (anti-PD-L1) treatment. V is TRBV5-1 and J is TRBJ2-7; D is undetermined. Here the CDR3 DNA reads TGCGCCAGCAGCTTGGGTTTACAGAGCAGCTACGAGCAGTACTTC. Translation gives CASSLGLQSSYEQYF. The full variable domain, completed using reference TRBV5-1 and TRBJ2-7, is KAGVTQTPRYLIKTRGQQVTLSCSPISGHRSVSWYQQTPGQGLQFLFEYFSETQRNKGNFPGRFSGRQFSNSRSEMNVSTLELGDSALYLCASSLGLQSSYEQYFGPGTRLTVT.